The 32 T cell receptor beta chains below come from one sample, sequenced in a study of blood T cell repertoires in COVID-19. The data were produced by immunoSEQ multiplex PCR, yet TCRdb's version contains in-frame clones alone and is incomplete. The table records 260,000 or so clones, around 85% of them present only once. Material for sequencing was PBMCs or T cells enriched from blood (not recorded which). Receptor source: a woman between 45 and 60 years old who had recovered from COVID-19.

CDR3 sequence: CASRGDPGSEQYF. Here the CDR3 DNA reads TGTGCCAGCCGGGGAGACCCGGGGTCCGAGCAGTACTTC. The chain links TRBV3-1 (or the pseudogene TRBV3-2) to TRBJ2-7; a weak D match, TRBD2 (5 bases). Trimming stripped 8 bases from V and 6 bases from J, with 17 bases between. Germline CDR1 and CDR2: LGHDT and YNNKEL (reference sequence). This CDR3 spans 13 amino acids.

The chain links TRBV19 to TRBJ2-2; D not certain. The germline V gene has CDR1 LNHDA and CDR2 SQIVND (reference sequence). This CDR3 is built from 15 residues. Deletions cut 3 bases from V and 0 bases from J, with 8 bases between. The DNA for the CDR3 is TGTGCCAGTAGTATGCAGGCTGCGAACACCGGGGAGCTGTTTTTT. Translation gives CASSMQAANTGELFF.

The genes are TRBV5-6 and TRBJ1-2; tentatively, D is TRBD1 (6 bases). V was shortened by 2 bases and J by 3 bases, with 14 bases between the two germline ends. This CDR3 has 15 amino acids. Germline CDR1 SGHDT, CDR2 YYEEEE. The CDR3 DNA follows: TGTGCCAGCAGCTTCGGCATGGCAGGGGACTATGGCTACACCTTC. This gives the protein CASSFGMAGDYGYTF.

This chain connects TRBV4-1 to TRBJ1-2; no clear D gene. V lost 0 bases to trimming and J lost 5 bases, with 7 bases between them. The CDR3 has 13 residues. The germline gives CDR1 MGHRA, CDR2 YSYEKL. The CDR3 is CASSQDREYGYTF. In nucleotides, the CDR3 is TGCGCCAGCAGCCAAGATCGCGAATATGGCTACACCTTC.

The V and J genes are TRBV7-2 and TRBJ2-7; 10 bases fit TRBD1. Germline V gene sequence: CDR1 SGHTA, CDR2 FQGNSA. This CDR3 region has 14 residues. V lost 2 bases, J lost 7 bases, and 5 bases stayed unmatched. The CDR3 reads CASSLWTGGREQYF. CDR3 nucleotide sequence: TGTGCCAGCAGCTTATGGACAGGGGGAAGAGAGCAGTACTTC.

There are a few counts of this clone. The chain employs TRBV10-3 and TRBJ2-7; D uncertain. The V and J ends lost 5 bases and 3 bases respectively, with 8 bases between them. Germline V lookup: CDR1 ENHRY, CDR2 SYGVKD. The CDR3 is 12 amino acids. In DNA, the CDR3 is TGTGCCATCAGTTCCGTTAACTACGAGCAGTACTTC. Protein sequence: CAISSVNYEQYF.

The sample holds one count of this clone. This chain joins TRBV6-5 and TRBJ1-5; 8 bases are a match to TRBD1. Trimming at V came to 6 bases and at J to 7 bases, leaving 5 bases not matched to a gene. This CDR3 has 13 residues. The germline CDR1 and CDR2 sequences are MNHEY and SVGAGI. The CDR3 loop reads CASRDRDLQPQHF. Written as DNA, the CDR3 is TGTGCCAGCAGGGACAGGGATTTACAGCCCCAGCATTTT.

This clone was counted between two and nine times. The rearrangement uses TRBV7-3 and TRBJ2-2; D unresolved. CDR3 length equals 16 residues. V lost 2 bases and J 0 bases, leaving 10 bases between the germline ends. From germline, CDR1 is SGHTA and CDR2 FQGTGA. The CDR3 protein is CASSLAAASNTGELFF. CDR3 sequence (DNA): TGTGCCAGCAGCTTAGCGGCAGCCTCGAACACCGGGGAGCTGTTTTTT.

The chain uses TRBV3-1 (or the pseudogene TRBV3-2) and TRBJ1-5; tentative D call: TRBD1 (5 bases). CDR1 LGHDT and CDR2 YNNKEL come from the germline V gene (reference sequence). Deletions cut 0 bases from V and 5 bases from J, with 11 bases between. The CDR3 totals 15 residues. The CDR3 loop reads CASSQDSRVDQPQHF. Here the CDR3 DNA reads TGTGCCAGCAGCCAAGATTCCAGGGTGGATCAGCCCCAGCATTTT.

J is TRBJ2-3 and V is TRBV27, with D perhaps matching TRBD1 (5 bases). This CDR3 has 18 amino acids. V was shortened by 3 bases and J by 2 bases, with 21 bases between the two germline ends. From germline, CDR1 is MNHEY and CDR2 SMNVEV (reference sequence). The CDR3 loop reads CASSFSSPRQTSTDTQYF. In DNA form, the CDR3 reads TGTGCCAGCAGTTTTTCATCCCCTAGACAGACATCCACAGATACGCAGTATTTT.

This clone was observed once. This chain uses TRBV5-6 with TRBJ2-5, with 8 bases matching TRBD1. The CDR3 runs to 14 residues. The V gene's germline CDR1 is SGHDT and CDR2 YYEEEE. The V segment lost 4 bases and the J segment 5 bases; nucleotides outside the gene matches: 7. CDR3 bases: TGTGCCAGCAGCGTCAGGACAGGGATGGAGACCCAGTACTTC. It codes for CASSVRTGMETQYF.

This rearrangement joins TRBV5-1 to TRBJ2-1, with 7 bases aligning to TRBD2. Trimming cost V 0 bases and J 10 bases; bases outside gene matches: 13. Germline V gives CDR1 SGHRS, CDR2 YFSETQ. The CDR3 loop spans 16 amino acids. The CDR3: CASSLEVGGDPLEQFF. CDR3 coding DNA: TGCGCCAGCAGCTTGGAGGTGGGGGGGGACCCTCTGGAGCAGTTCTTC.

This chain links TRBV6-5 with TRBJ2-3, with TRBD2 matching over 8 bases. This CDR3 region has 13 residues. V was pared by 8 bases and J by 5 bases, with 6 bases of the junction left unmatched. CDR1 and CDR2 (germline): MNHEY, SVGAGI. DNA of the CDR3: TGTGCCAGCCGGTCGGGGGGGCAAGATACGCAGTATTTT. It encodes CASRSGGQDTQYF.

The CDR3 loop is CAWNRDRAAEAFF. The CDR3 nucleotides are TGTGCCTGGAACCGGGACAGGGCCGCTGAAGCTTTCTTT. This chain uses TRBV30 with TRBJ1-1; 9 bases line up with TRBD1. The CDR3 has 13 amino acids. Germline CDR1 reads GTSNPN; CDR2 reads SVGIG (reference sequence). The V and J ends lost 4 bases and 6 bases, in that order; junction bases with no gene match: 6.

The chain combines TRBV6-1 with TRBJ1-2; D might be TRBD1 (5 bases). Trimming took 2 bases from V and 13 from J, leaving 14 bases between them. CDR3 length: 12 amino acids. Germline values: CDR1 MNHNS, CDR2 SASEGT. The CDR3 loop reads CASSESGVGGTF. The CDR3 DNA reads TGTGCCAGCAGTGAATCGGGAGTTGGGGGCACCTTC.

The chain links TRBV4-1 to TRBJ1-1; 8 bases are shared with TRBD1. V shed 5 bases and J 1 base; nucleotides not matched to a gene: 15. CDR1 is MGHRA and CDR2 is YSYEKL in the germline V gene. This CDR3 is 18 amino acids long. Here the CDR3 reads CASSFSRGTGQPNTEAFF. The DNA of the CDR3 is TGCGCCAGCAGCTTTTCGAGGGGGACAGGTCAGCCGAACACTGAAGCTTTCTTT.

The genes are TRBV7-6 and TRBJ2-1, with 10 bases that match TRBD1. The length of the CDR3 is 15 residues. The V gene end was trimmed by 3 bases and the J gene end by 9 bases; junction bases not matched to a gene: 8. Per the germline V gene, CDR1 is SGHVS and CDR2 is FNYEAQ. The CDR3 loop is CASSFSGTGEVEQFF. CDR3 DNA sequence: TGTGCCAGCAGCTTCTCCGGGACAGGGGAAGTTGAGCAGTTCTTC. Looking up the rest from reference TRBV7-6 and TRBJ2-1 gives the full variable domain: GAGVSQSPRYKVTKRGQDVALRCDPISGHVSLYWYRQALGQGPEFLTYFNYEAQQDKSGLPNDRFSAERPEGSISTLTIQRTEQRDSAMYRCASSFSGTGEVEQFFGPGTRLTVL.

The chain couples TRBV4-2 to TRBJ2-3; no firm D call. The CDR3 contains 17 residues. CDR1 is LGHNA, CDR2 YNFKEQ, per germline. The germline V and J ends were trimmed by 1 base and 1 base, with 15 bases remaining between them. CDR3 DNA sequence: TGTGCCAGCAGCCAAGCGGCCAGGCTATTCCGCACAGATACGCAGTATTTT. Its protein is CASSQAARLFRTDTQYF.

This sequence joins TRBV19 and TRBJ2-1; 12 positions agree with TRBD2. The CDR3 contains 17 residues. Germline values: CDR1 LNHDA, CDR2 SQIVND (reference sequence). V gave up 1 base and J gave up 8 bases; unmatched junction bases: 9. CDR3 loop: CASSIGATSGSPDEQFF. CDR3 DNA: TGTGCCAGTAGTATAGGGGCGACTAGCGGGAGTCCGGATGAGCAGTTCTTC.

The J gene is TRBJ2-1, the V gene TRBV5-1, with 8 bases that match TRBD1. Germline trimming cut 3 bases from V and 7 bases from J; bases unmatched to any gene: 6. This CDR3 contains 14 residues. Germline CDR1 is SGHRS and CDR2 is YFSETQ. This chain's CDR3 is CASSSRTGLNEQFF. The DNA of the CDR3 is TGCGCCAGCAGCTCCCGGACAGGGTTAAATGAGCAGTTCTTC.

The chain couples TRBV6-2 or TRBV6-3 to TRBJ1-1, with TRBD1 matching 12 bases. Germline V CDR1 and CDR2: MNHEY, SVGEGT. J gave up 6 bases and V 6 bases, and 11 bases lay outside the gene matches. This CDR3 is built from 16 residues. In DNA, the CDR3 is TGTGCCAGCAGGCCTGGGACAGGGGGCTTAGTGGCTGAAGCTTTCTTT. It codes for CASRPGTGGLVAEAFF.

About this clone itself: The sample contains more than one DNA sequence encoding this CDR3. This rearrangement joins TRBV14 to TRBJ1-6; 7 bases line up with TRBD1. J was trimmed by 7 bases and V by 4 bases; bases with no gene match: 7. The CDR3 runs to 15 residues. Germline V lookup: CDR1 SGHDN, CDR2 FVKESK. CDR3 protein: CASSRLTGRNSPLHF. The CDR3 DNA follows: TGTGCCAGCAGCCGCTTGACAGGGCGGAATTCACCCCTCCACTTT.

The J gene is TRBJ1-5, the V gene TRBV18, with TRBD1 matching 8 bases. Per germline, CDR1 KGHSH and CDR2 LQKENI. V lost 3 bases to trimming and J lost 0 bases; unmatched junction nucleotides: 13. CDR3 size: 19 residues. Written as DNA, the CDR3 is TGTGCCAGCTCACCCGGACAGGGTTGGGGGGGTTATAGCAATCAGCCCCAGCATTTT. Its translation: CASSPGQGWGGYSNQPQHF.

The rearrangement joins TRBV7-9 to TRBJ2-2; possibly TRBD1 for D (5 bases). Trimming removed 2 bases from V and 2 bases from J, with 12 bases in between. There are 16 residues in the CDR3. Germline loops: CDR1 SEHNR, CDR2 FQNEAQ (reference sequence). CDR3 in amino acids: CASSLRQGKNTGELFF. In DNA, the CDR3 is TGTGCCAGCAGCTTAAGGCAGGGTAAAAACACCGGGGAGCTGTTTTTT.

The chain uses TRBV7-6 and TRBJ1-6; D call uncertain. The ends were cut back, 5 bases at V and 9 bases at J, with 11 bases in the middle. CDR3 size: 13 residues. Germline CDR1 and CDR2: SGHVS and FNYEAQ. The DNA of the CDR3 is TGTGCCAGCAGCCCCCAGACATCTTCACCCCTCCACTTT. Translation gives CASSPQTSSPLHF.

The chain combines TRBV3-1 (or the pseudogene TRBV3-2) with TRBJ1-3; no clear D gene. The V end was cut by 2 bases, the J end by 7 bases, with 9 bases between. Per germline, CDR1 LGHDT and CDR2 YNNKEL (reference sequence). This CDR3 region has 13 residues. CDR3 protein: CASSQSLPNTIYF. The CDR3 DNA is TGTGCCAGCAGCCAAAGCCTCCCCAACACCATATATTTT.

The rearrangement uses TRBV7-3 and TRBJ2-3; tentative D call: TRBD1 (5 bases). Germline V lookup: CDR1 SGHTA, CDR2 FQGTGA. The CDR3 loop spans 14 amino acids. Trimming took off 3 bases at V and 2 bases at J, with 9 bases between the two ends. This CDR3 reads CASSFTGFTDTQYF. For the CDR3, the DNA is TGTGCCAGCAGCTTTACAGGCTTCACAGATACGCAGTATTTT.

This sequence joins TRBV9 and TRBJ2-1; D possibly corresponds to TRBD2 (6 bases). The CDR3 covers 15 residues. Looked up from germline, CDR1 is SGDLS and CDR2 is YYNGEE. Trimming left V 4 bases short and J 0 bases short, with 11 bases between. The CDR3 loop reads CASSSLGGSYNEQFF. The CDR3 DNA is TGTGCCAGCAGCTCTCTGGGGGGCTCCTACAATGAGCAGTTCTTC.

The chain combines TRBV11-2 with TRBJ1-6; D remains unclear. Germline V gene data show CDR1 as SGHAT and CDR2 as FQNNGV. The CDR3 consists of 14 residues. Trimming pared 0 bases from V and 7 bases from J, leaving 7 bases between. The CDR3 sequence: CASSLDSENSPLHF. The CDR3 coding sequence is TGTGCCAGCAGCTTAGATTCCGAGAATTCACCCCTCCACTTT. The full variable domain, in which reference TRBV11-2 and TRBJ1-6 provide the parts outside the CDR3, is EAGVAQSPRYKIIEKRQSVAFWCNPISGHATLYWYQQILGQGPKLLIQFQNNGVVDDSQLPKDRFSAERLKGVDSTLKIQPAKLEDSAVYLCASSLDSENSPLHFGNGTRLTVT.

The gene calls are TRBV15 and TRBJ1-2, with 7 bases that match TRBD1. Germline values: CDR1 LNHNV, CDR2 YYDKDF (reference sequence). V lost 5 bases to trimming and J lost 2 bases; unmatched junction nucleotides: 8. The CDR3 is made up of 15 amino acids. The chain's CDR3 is CATSLERTGNYGYTF. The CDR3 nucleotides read TGTGCCACCAGCCTAGAAAGGACAGGAAACTATGGCTACACCTTC.

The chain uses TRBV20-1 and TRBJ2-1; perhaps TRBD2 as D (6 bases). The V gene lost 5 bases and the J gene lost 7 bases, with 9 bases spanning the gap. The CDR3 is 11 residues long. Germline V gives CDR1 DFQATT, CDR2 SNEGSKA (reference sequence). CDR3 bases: TGCAGTGCTCTTAGCGGAAATGAGCAGTTCTTC. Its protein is CSALSGNEQFF.

The CDR3 loop is CASSLGDTTDTQYF. The CDR3 DNA is TGTGCCAGCAGCTTAGGCGACACCACAGATACGCAGTATTTT. This rearrangement joins TRBV11-2 to TRBJ2-3; no clear D. The CDR3 covers 14 residues. Germline V gene data show CDR1 as SGHAT and CDR2 as FQNNGV. V lost 1 base to trimming and J lost 2 bases, with 7 bases between them.